The 28 T cell receptor beta chains reported below all come from one sample, sequenced in a study of CD8+ T cells in alopecia areata. Extracted from the samples, RNA was reverse transcribed into cDNA to serve as the sequencing template. Profiled with immunoSEQ multiplex PCR; TCRdb holds only in-frame clones, not every one. The sample includes fewer than 150,000 clones, roughly four fifths seen only once; the top ten take 20% to 30%. Treatment described: oral pan-JAK inhibitor, 5-10 mg twice daily. The sample was CD8+ T cells sorted from blood, taken at week 4, from a patient treated with tofacitinib. The receptors come from a human donor with alopecia areata.

The gene calls are TRBV9 and TRBJ1-6; D unresolved. Germline V gene data show CDR1 as SGDLS and CDR2 as YYNGEE. The CDR3 is made up of 15 amino acids. The V end lost 2 bases, the J end lost 2 bases, and 8 bases lay between the germline ends. In DNA form, the CDR3 reads TGTGCCAGCAGCGTTTCAGGCGCCTATAATTCACCCCTCCACTTT. This encodes CASSVSGAYNSPLHF.

The chain has TRBV18 and TRBJ1-1; D is unclear. V was clipped by 3 bases and J by 5 bases, with 13 bases between them. This CDR3 contains 14 residues. In germline, CDR1 is KGHSH, CDR2 LQKENI. The DNA of the CDR3 is TGTGCCAGCTCACCTGAGGGAAAAGGAACTGAAGCTTTCTTT. This encodes CASSPEGKGTEAFF.

V usage is TRBV15 and J usage is TRBJ2-7, with 13 bases fitting TRBD2. V gave up 4 bases and J gave up 3 bases; unmatched junction bases: 9. Germline loops: CDR1 LNHNV, CDR2 YYDKDF (reference sequence). The CDR3 totals 17 residues. The CDR3 reads CATSNTSGLAGNYEQYF. As DNA, the CDR3 is TGTGCCACCAGCAATACGTCGGGACTAGCGGGGAACTACGAGCAGTACTTC. The variable domain in full, with the rest retrieved from reference TRBV15 and TRBJ2-7, is DAMVIQNPRYQVTQFGKPVTLSCSQTLNHNVMYWYQQKSSQAPKLLFHYYDKDFNNEADTPDNFQSRRPNTSFCFLDIRSPGLGDTAMYLCATSNTSGLAGNYEQYFGPGTRLTVT.

V usage is TRBV27 and J usage is TRBJ2-7; D remains ambiguous. Germline-derived CDR1 and CDR2 are MNHEY and SMNVEV (reference sequence). The length of the CDR3 is 12 residues. Trimming left V 7 bases short and J 7 bases short, with 14 bases between. Written as DNA, the CDR3 is TGTGCCAGCAACTCTCCCTCCGGGGAGCAGTACTTC. Translating gives CASNSPSGEQYF.

This clone came up many times. No DNA is shown, since the ends of the CDR3 on it are uncertain; the CDR3 is the one TCRdb lists. The chain employs TRBV10-2 and TRBJ2-1; no check of the table's D call, TRBD2, against the DNA was made. The CDR3 comprises 21 residues, both ends counted. CDR1 WSHSY and CDR2 SAAADI come from the germline V gene. This CDR3 is CASRAGAAHNEQFFGNNEQFF.

This chain connects TRBV5-1 to TRBJ1-5; D is unresolved. The CDR3 sequence is 17 residues long. CDR1 and CDR2 from the germline V gene are SGHRS and YFSETQ. V gave up 4 bases and J gave up 0 bases, with 17 bases separating them. CDR3 in amino acids: CASSPGGAEYSNQPQHF. The CDR3 nucleotides read TGCGCCAGCAGCCCTGGCGGCGCGGAGTATAGCAATCAGCCCCAGCATTTT.

The rearrangement joins TRBV5-1 to TRBJ2-6; D remains ambiguous. Germline loops: CDR1 SGHRS, CDR2 YFSETQ. Trimming removed 1 base at V and 0 bases at J, with 11 bases between. The CDR3 covers 17 residues. The CDR3 nucleotides read TGCGCCAGCAGCTTGTACGAAGCCAACTCTGGGGCCAACGTCCTGACTTTC. Amino acid sequence: CASSLYEANSGANVLTF.

The rearrangement links TRBV5-1 to TRBJ2-3; 10 bases are a match to TRBD2. Germline trimming cut 2 bases from V and 2 bases from J; bases unmatched to any gene: 11. Germline V CDR1 and CDR2: SGHRS, YFSETQ. CDR3 length equals 18 residues. This CDR3 reads CASSFVSLLAGDTDTQYF. CDR3 nucleotides: TGCGCCAGCAGCTTTGTGTCCCTCCTAGCGGGGGACACAGATACGCAGTATTTT.

The V call is TRBV12-5, the J call TRBJ2-2, with D perhaps TRBD2 (5 bases). This CDR3 is 15 amino acids long. V lost 0 bases, J lost 6 bases, and 11 bases lay in between. The germline V gene has CDR1 LGHNT and CDR2 FRNRAP. The CDR3 spells CASGLVLRVSGELFF. The CDR3 region has the DNA TGTGCTAGTGGTTTGGTGTTGCGGGTATCCGGGGAGCTGTTTTTT.

This clone was picked up a small number of times. The rearrangement joins TRBV14 to TRBJ1-3, with D unclear. CDR1 is SGHDN and CDR2 is FVKESK in the germline V gene. V was trimmed by 2 bases and J by 0 bases, leaving 5 bases between them. The CDR3 loop spans 14 amino acids. In nucleotides, the CDR3 is TGTGCCAGCAGCCAATCCGGCTCTGGAAACACCATATATTTT. It yields the protein CASSQSGSGNTIYF.

CDR3 amino acids: CASSLLGGGNTEAFF. CDR3 sequence (DNA): TGCGCCAGCAGTCTACTGGGGGGCGGGAACACTGAAGCTTTCTTT. The rearrangement joins TRBV5-1 to TRBJ1-1; tentatively, D is TRBD1 (6 bases). Germline V lookup: CDR1 SGHRS, CDR2 YFSETQ. Trimming pared 5 bases from V and 1 base from J, leaving 15 bases between. CDR3 length equals 15 residues. The variable domain in full, completed from reference TRBV5-1 and TRBJ1-1, reads KAGVTQTPRYLIKTRGQQVTLSCSPISGHRSVSWYQQTPGQGLQFLFEYFSETQRNKGNFPGRFSGRQFSNSRSEMNVSTLELGDSALYLCASSLLGGGNTEAFFGQGTRLTVV.

DNA of the CDR3: TGTGCCAGCAGCTTAGTGAGTGGTACGCAGTATTTT. This gives the protein CASSLVSGTQYF. This chain joins TRBV11-3 and TRBJ2-3; D remains unclear. Germline V gene data show CDR1 as SGHNT and CDR2 as YENEEA. V was pared by 1 base and J by 8 bases, with 7 bases between. The CDR3 length is 12 residues.

This CDR3 is CASSLAQGIRYGYTF. In nucleotides, the CDR3 is TGTGCCAGCAGCTTAGCACAGGGTATACGCTATGGCTACACCTTC. The V call is TRBV11-2, the J call TRBJ1-2; D may be TRBD1 (6 bases). Germline assignment: CDR1 SGHAT and CDR2 FQNNGV. CDR3 length equals 15 residues. V lost 1 base, J lost 4 bases, and 13 bases lay in between.

This chain joins TRBV4-1 and TRBJ2-7; no reliable D call. The CDR3 extends over 15 amino acids. The germline V and J ends were trimmed by 0 bases and 2 bases, with 11 bases remaining between them. Germline-derived CDR1 and CDR2 are MGHRA and YSYEKL. CDR3 sequence (DNA): TGCGCCAGCAGCCAAGATGGGTCTGAACCCTACGAGCAGTACTTC. Translating it yields CASSQDGSEPYEQYF.

V usage is TRBV29-1 and J usage is TRBJ2-1; D might be TRBD2 (5 bases). In germline, CDR1 is SQVTM, CDR2 ANQGSEA. This CDR3 has 12 residues. The V and J ends lost 7 bases and 7 bases respectively, with 14 bases between them. Here the CDR3 DNA reads TGCAGCGGGAGGTCGAAGAGGAATGAGCAGTTCTTC. This gives the protein CSGRSKRNEQFF.

This clone has just a few counts. This chain connects TRBV7-6 to TRBJ1-5; D might be TRBD1 (6 bases). This CDR3 has 14 residues. The ends were cut back, 5 bases at V and 4 bases at J, with 12 bases in the middle. The germline V gene has CDR1 SGHVS and CDR2 FNYEAQ. The CDR3 reads CASSSGTLNQPQHF. As DNA, the CDR3 is TGTGCCAGCAGCAGTGGGACATTGAATCAGCCCCAGCATTTT.

This sequence joins TRBV7-8 and TRBJ2-3, with D perhaps matching TRBD2 (6 bases). The CDR3 is 15 residues long. Trimming pared 5 bases from V and 1 base from J, leaving 13 bases between. The germline CDR1 and CDR2 sequences are SGHVS and FQNEAQ. The CDR3 DNA is TGTGCCAGCAGCCCAGGGACTTCTGGCACAGATACGCAGTATTTT. Translating it yields CASSPGTSGTDTQYF.

This clone came up once. This sequence joins TRBV19 and TRBJ2-2; D remains ambiguous. The CDR3 is made up of 15 amino acids. The germline gives CDR1 LNHDA, CDR2 SQIVND (reference sequence). V was clipped by 3 bases and J by 0 bases, with 8 bases between them. The CDR3 loop reads CASSMRRANTGELFF. The DNA of the CDR3 is TGTGCCAGTAGTATGAGACGGGCGAACACCGGGGAGCTGTTTTTT. Complete variable domain (other parts from reference TRBV19 and TRBJ2-2): DGGITQSPKYLFRKEGQNVTLSCEQNLNHDAMYWYRQDPGQGLRLIYYSQIVNDFQKGDIAEGYSVSREKKESFPLTVTSAQKNPTAFYLCASSMRRANTGELFFGEGSRLTVL.

The chain uses TRBV27 and TRBJ1-2, with D uncertain. The V end was cut by 3 bases, the J end by 3 bases, with 11 bases between. This CDR3 has 14 residues. Per the germline V gene, CDR1 is MNHEY and CDR2 is SMNVEV (reference sequence). The CDR3 sequence: CASSFATADYGYTF. CDR3 sequence (DNA): TGTGCCAGCAGTTTTGCCACAGCCGACTATGGCTACACCTTC.

CDR3 bases: TGCGCCACAAGCACGGGGGGCATAAACATTCAGTACTTC. This gives the protein CATSTGGINIQYF. This sequence joins TRBV10-2 and TRBJ2-4, with a tentative D call TRBD2 (7 bases). The CDR3 is made up of 13 amino acids. The V gene's germline CDR1 is WSHSY and CDR2 SAAADI. Trimming pared 10 bases from V and 6 bases from J, leaving 16 bases between.

The chain combines TRBV4-1 with TRBJ2-1; D remains ambiguous. Between the trimmed V and J ends, which lost 5 bases and 9 bases, there was a span of 11 bases. Germline lookup yields CDR1 MGHRA and CDR2 YSYEKL. The length of the CDR3 is 12 residues. CDR3 sequence (DNA): TGCGCCAGCAGCGACGTCAGGTCTGAGCAGTTCTTC. Encoded protein: CASSDVRSEQFF.

This rearrangement joins TRBV9 to TRBJ2-1, with TRBD1 identical over 7 bases. The CDR3 totals 15 residues. The trim removed 4 bases at V and 9 bases at J, leaving 13 bases unmatched. Germline V CDR1 and CDR2: SGDLS, YYNGEE. CDR3 sequence (DNA): TGTGCCAGCAGCTCAGAGGGGGCGCCTAGGGGTGAGCAGTTCTTC. Protein: CASSSEGAPRGEQFF.

This clone showed up many times. The chain uses TRBV6-5 and TRBJ2-3; TRBD2 agrees at 11 bases. The trim removed 6 bases at V and 3 bases at J, leaving 5 bases unmatched. This CDR3 spans 15 amino acids. CDR1 and CDR2 (germline): MNHEY, SVGAGI. The CDR3 coding sequence is TGTGCCAGCAGGAGTGGACTAGCGGGTACAGATACGCAGTATTTT. Residues: CASRSGLAGTDTQYF.

V usage is TRBV9 and J usage is TRBJ2-5, with D tentatively TRBD1 (6 bases). The CDR3 contains 15 residues. Per germline, CDR1 SGDLS and CDR2 YYNGEE. V was pared by 0 bases and J by 3 bases, with 12 bases between. The DNA of the CDR3 is TGTGCCAGCAGCGTAGGGGCATGGACAGAAGAGACCCAGTACTTC. Its translation: CASSVGAWTEETQYF.

The count of this clone is one. V gene TRBV6-5 combines with J gene TRBJ2-2, with 7 nucleotides matching TRBD2. There are 16 residues in the CDR3. Looked up from germline, CDR1 is MNHEY and CDR2 is SVGAGI. V gave up 0 bases and J gave up 1 base; unmatched junction bases: 2. DNA for the CDR3: TGTGCCAGCAGTTACTCGGGAGGGCTGAACACCGGGGAGCTGTTTTTT. Translated: CASSYSGGLNTGELFF.

This rearrangement joins TRBV27 to TRBJ2-1, with D uncertain. Germline CDR1 is MNHEY and CDR2 is SMNVEV (reference sequence). Trimming left V 2 bases short and J 0 bases short, with 8 bases between. The CDR3 contains 15 residues. The CDR3 DNA reads as TGTGCCAGCAGTTTAAGTTTTGACTCCTACAATGAGCAGTTCTTC. Residues: CASSLSFDSYNEQFF.

By proportion, this clone is medium-sized (0.01 to 0.1%). V is TRBV6-1 and J is TRBJ2-7, with 9 bases aligning to TRBD2. Germline assignment: CDR1 MNHNS and CDR2 SASEGT. The length of the CDR3 is 15 residues. With V trimmed by 4 bases and J by 3 bases, 7 bases remained unmatched. The CDR3 loop is CASSAVGGGGYEQYF. Written as DNA, the CDR3 is TGTGCCAGCAGTGCGGTTGGCGGGGGGGGCTACGAGCAGTACTTC.

The rearrangement links TRBV9 to TRBJ2-7, with D hard to call. Germline V lookup: CDR1 SGDLS, CDR2 YYNGEE. This CDR3 is built from 16 residues. V shed 4 bases and J shed 0 bases, with 17 bases lying between them. The CDR3 spells CASSILDRALSYEQYF. DNA for the CDR3: TGTGCCAGCAGCATCCTGGACCGGGCCCTCTCCTACGAGCAGTACTTC.